One sample yielded the 3 T cell receptor beta chains listed below, sequenced in a study of blood T cell repertoires in COVID-19. Only in-frame clones appear in the TCRdb table, and some are missing; sequencing was by immunoSEQ multiplex PCR. The sample consists of a few hundred thousand clones, approximately 86% of them appearing once. The sequencing input was peripheral blood. The receptors were gathered from a woman in her 50s with active or convalescent COVID-19.

V gene TRBV24-1 combines with J gene TRBJ2-1; D possibly corresponds to TRBD2 (6 bases). V lost 2 bases to trimming and J lost 7 bases, with 20 bases between them. CDR1 and CDR2 from the germline V gene are KGHDR and SFDVKD. The CDR3 contains 17 residues. The CDR3 is CATSDSWSQTGRNEQFF. In DNA, the CDR3 is TGTGCCACCAGTGATTCATGGTCCCAAACCGGGAGAAATGAGCAGTTCTTC.

This rearrangement joins TRBV5-1 to TRBJ2-3; TRBD2 might be the D (6 bases). The CDR3 is 15 amino acids. V was shortened by 0 bases and J by 1 base, with 9 bases between the two germline ends. Germline-derived CDR1 and CDR2 are SGHRS and YFSETQ. CDR3 DNA: TGCGCCAGCAGCTTGGCGGGGGACCGCACAGATACGCAGTATTTT. Protein: CASSLAGDRTDTQYF. The whole variable domain, remainder taken from reference TRBV5-1 and TRBJ2-3, is KAGVTQTPRYLIKTRGQQVTLSCSPISGHRSVSWYQQTPGQGLQFLFEYFSETQRNKGNFPGRFSGRQFSNSRSEMNVSTLELGDSALYLCASSLAGDRTDTQYFGPGTRLTVL.

V and J are TRBV19 and TRBJ2-4; 14 positions agree with TRBD2. The CDR3 covers 21 residues. The ends lost 6 bases at V and 3 bases at J; junction bases unmatched: 19. Germline-derived CDR1 and CDR2 are LNHDA and SQIVND (reference sequence). The CDR3 loop is CASSQHRGGTSGSHNKNIQYF. Written as DNA, the CDR3 is TGTGCCAGTAGCCAACACCGGGGGGGGACTAGCGGGAGTCATAACAAAAACATTCAGTACTTC.